The 32 T cell receptor beta chains below were found in one sample sequenced in a study of T cell repertoires in cytomegalovirus infection. TCRdb fed the reads into MiXCR, producing one record per CDR3 protein. In the table there are roughly 250,000 distinct CDR3 sequences, roughly an eighth of which are singletons. Sequencing was done on a sample of PBMCs. These receptors all stem from a human donor in good health (CMV status not recorded). Some clones in this sample may be carry-over from other donors' samples.

This clonotype showed up just once. J is TRBJ1-1 and V is TRBV5-1; tentative D call: TRBD1 (5 bases). Germline lookup yields CDR1 SGHRS and CDR2 YFSETQ. V was shortened by 3 bases and J by 3 bases, with 15 bases between the two germline ends. CDR3 length: 15 residues. DNA for the CDR3: TGCGCCAGCAGCTCCCTCCAGGGATCGGACACTGAAGCTTTCTTT. Protein: CASSSLQGSDTEAFF.

The sample holds a few counts of this clonotype. The chain uses TRBV7-2 and TRBJ1-1; the D gene is possibly TRBD1 (5 bases). Germline V lookup: CDR1 SGHTA, CDR2 FQGNSA. The CDR3 extends over 14 amino acids. The germline V and J ends were trimmed by 3 bases and 4 bases, with 12 bases remaining between them. CDR3 sequence reads: CASSLSRASTEAFF. In nucleotides, the CDR3 is TGTGCCAGCAGCTTGTCCAGGGCGAGCACTGAAGCTTTCTTT. The full variable domain, its missing parts supplied by reference TRBV7-2 and TRBJ1-1, is GAGVSQSPSNKVTEKGKDVELRCDPISGHTALYWYRQSLGQGLEFLIYFQGNSAPDKSGLPSDRFSAERTGGSVSTLTIQRTQQEDSAVYLCASSLSRASTEAFFGQGTRLTVV.

This clonotype has at least ten counts. The rearrangement links TRBV7-9 to TRBJ2-1; no reliable D call. The CDR3 covers 12 residues. CDR1 and CDR2 (germline): SEHNR, FQNEAQ (reference sequence). With 2 bases removed from V and 10 bases from J, the gap between germline ends came to 9 bases. In DNA, the CDR3 is TGTGCCAGCAGCTTAACGTTGGGCGAGCAGTTCTTC. This gives the protein CASSLTLGEQFF.

The chain's CDR3 is CASSRGGGTENTIYF. Written as DNA, the CDR3 is TGTGCCAGCAGTCGGGGAGGGGGGACGGAAAACACCATATATTTT. The chain recombines TRBV6-5 with TRBJ1-3; D is perhaps TRBD1 (6 bases). The germline V gene has CDR1 MNHEY and CDR2 SVGAGI. V was shortened by 5 bases and J by 6 bases, with 17 bases between the two germline ends. The CDR3 runs to 15 residues.

V is TRBV15 and J is TRBJ1-5; tentative D call: TRBD1 (5 bases). This CDR3 is 15 amino acids long. Germline V gene sequence: CDR1 LNHNV, CDR2 YYDKDF (reference sequence). V was pared by 3 bases and J by 13 bases, with 22 bases between. The CDR3: CATSRDWDLVWVQHF. CDR3 nucleotide sequence: TGTGCCACCAGCAGGGACTGGGACCTGGTATGGGTACAGCATTTT.

In this sample, this clonotype turned up many times. The rearrangement uses TRBV28 and TRBJ2-1, with TRBD2 identical over 14 bases. The germline gives CDR1 MDHEN, CDR2 SYDVKM. V gave up 5 bases and J gave up 8 bases; unmatched junction bases: 8. There are 16 residues in the CDR3. The CDR3 loop is CASSRVGLAGVHEQFF. The DNA for the CDR3 is TGTGCCAGCAGTCGCGTGGGACTAGCGGGAGTCCATGAGCAGTTCTTC.

This chain connects TRBV5-4 to TRBJ1-1; no clear D. The CDR3 loop spans 13 amino acids. V was trimmed by 1 base and J by 5 bases, leaving 9 bases between them. Germline V gene lookup returns CDR1 SGHNT and CDR2 YYREEE (reference sequence). The CDR3 bases are TGTGCCAGCAGCTTGATAGGAGGGACTGAAGCTTTCTTT. This translates into CASSLIGGTEAFF.

This clonotype has ten or more counts. This sequence joins TRBV7-2 and TRBJ2-7; unclear D gene. Germline V gene sequence: CDR1 SGHTA, CDR2 FQGNSA. The CDR3 totals 14 residues. Trimming took 0 bases from V and 1 from J, leaving 7 bases between them. The DNA of the CDR3 is TGTGCCAGCAGCTTAGCGCCGGAGTCCTACGAGCAGTACTTC. Translating it yields CASSLAPESYEQYF.

There are many counts of this clonotype. The rearrangement links TRBV18 to TRBJ1-5; unclear D gene. The CDR3 has 14 residues. Trimming stripped 3 bases from V and 1 base from J, with 7 bases between. Per germline, CDR1 KGHSH and CDR2 LQKENI. CDR3 DNA sequence: TGTGCCAGCTCACCGGAAACAAGCAATCAGCCCCAGCATTTT. Protein sequence: CASSPETSNQPQHF.

There are many counts of this clonotype. This chain links TRBV7-2 with TRBJ1-4, with D hard to call. The germline CDR1 and CDR2 sequences are SGHTA and FQGNSA. Trimming removed 0 bases at V and 6 bases at J, with 8 bases between. The CDR3 is 14 amino acids. CDR3 sequence: CASSLAGYDEKLFF. In nucleotides, the CDR3 is TGTGCCAGCAGCTTAGCAGGATACGATGAAAAACTGTTTTTT.

This clonotype was picked up a small number of times. J is TRBJ2-5 and V is TRBV11-2, with 10 positions matching TRBD1. CDR1 SGHAT and CDR2 FQNNGV come from the germline V gene. The CDR3 spans 16 residues. Trimming took 1 base from V and 1 from J; bases not matched to a gene: 3. Here the CDR3 DNA reads TGTGCCAGCAGCTTAGGGGGACAGGGGTTCCAAGAGACCCAGTACTTC. It codes for CASSLGGQGFQETQYF.

V usage is TRBV28 and J usage is TRBJ1-1; D is uncertain. The germline V gene has CDR1 MDHEN and CDR2 SYDVKM. The CDR3 is made up of 14 amino acids. V lost 7 bases and J 6 bases, leaving 18 bases between the germline ends. The DNA for the CDR3 is TGTGCCAGCATTCCACCCGGCCGCGGGCCTGAAGCTTTCTTT. Amino acids: CASIPPGRGPEAFF.

This clonotype came up a few times. CDR3 protein: CASSQDNANTGELFF. For the CDR3, the DNA is TGCGCCAGCAGCCAAGATAACGCGAACACCGGGGAGCTGTTTTTT. The chain links TRBV4-3 to TRBJ2-2, with D unclear. The V end was cut by 0 bases, the J end by 0 bases, with 5 bases between. This CDR3 spans 15 amino acids. CDR1 is LGHNA, CDR2 YSLEER, per germline.

This clonotype has only a few counts. The CDR3, as DNA: TGCAGCGTCCGAGCCGGGGGCGATTCACCCCTCCACTTT. This translates into CSVRAGGDSPLHF. The chain has TRBV29-1 and TRBJ1-6; a weak D match, TRBD1 (6 bases). The CDR3 sequence is 13 residues long. The V gene lost 6 bases and the J gene lost 8 bases, with 14 bases spanning the gap. Germline V gene data show CDR1 as SQVTM and CDR2 as ANQGSEA.

The chain has TRBV4-1 and TRBJ1-1, with TRBD1 matching over 8 bases. The CDR3 is 15 amino acids. Germline V gene data show CDR1 as MGHRA and CDR2 as YSYEKL. V lost 0 bases, J lost 10 bases, and 10 bases stayed unmatched. The CDR3 bases are TGCGCCAGCAGCCAAGATAGACAGGGGTATTCGTCAGCTTTCTTT. Its protein product is CASSQDRQGYSSAFF.

This clonotype was seen at least ten times. DNA for the CDR3: TGTGCCAGCAGCTTCGACAGGGGCCCGGAGAACACCATATATTTT. As protein: CASSFDRGPENTIYF. The chain combines TRBV7-2 with TRBJ1-3, with TRBD1 identical over 8 bases. Trimming cost V 3 bases and J 7 bases; bases outside gene matches: 8. Per germline, CDR1 SGHTA and CDR2 FQGNSA. This CDR3 has 15 amino acids.

The V call is TRBV6-5, the J call TRBJ1-1; a weak D match, TRBD1 (6 bases). V dropped 8 bases and J dropped 4 bases, with 14 bases sitting between them. The length of the CDR3 is 13 residues. The germline gives CDR1 MNHEY, CDR2 SVGAGI. The CDR3 DNA sequence: TGTGCCAGCGGGTGGGGGGCTGGCACTGAAGCTTTCTTT. Translating gives CASGWGAGTEAFF.

This clonotype was seen a few times. The chain combines TRBV7-3 with TRBJ1-1; D is perhaps TRBD1 (5 bases). V lost 2 bases and J 2 bases, leaving 9 bases between the germline ends. The germline V gene encodes CDR1 SGHTA and CDR2 FQGTGA. The CDR3 totals 14 residues. CDR3 region: CASSLLRDNTEAFF. The CDR3 DNA sequence: TGTGCCAGCAGCTTACTCAGGGATAACACTGAAGCTTTCTTT.

This chain uses TRBV6-2 or TRBV6-3 with TRBJ1-1; unclear D gene. The V gene's germline CDR1 is MNHEY and CDR2 SVGEGT. The V end was cut by 1 base, the J end by 0 bases, with 9 bases between. CDR3 length equals 15 residues. Here the CDR3 DNA reads TGTGCCAGCAGTTACTTTGGCGGTATGAACACTGAAGCTTTCTTT. Amino acid sequence: CASSYFGGMNTEAFF.

The chain carries TRBV19 and TRBJ2-3; unclear D gene. The CDR3 runs to 13 residues. Germline CDR1 LNHDA, CDR2 SQIVND (reference sequence). V was cut by 3 bases and J by 2 bases, with 6 bases left in between. The CDR3 sequence is CASSIGHTDTQYF. CDR3 nucleotide sequence: TGTGCCAGTAGTATTGGTCACACAGATACGCAGTATTTT.

This clonotype was detected many times. V gene TRBV6-5 combines with J gene TRBJ2-5, with TRBD2 matching over 7 bases. J gave up 2 bases and V 7 bases, and 7 bases lay outside the gene matches. Germline lookup yields CDR1 MNHEY and CDR2 SVGAGI. The length of the CDR3 is 14 residues. The CDR3 spells CASIAAGRQETQYF. The CDR3 bases are TGTGCCAGCATAGCAGCGGGGAGGCAAGAGACCCAGTACTTC.

This clonotype was counted at least ten times. The CDR3 spells CASSLGGRGANYGYTF. The CDR3 DNA sequence: TGTGCCAGCAGCTTAGGTGGGCGGGGAGCTAACTATGGCTACACCTTC. The genes are TRBV7-2 and TRBJ1-2; no clear D gene. CDR1 SGHTA and CDR2 FQGNSA come from the germline V gene. V shed 1 base and J shed 0 bases, with 12 bases lying between them. CDR3 length: 16 residues.

Many counts were recorded for this clonotype. The chain is built from TRBV12-3 or TRBV12-4 and TRBJ1-1; D remains ambiguous. This CDR3 is built from 12 residues. Trimming cost V 2 bases and J 10 bases, with 11 bases left between them. CDR3 sequence (DNA): TGTGCCAGCAGTTTATTTTCCGGCCGAGCTTTCTTT. It encodes CASSLFSGRAFF.

This clonotype occurred many times. The CDR3 sequence: CASSMGQFNEQFF. The CDR3 DNA follows: TGTGCCAGCAGCATGGGACAGTTCAATGAGCAGTTCTTC. This chain connects TRBV7-2 to TRBJ2-1; 7 nucleotides match TRBD1. The CDR3 has 13 residues. The junction had 4 bases not matched to a gene; V was cut back by 5 bases and J by 6 bases. CDR1 and CDR2 (germline): SGHTA, FQGNSA. The full variable domain, in which reference TRBV7-2 and TRBJ2-1 provide the parts outside the CDR3, is GAGVSQSPSNKVTEKGKDVELRCDPISGHTALYWYRQSLGQGLEFLIYFQGNSAPDKSGLPSDRFSAERTGGSVSTLTIQRTQQEDSAVYLCASSMGQFNEQFFGPGTRLTVL.

The chain joins TRBV5-1 to TRBJ2-5; TRBD2 aligns across 7 bases. This CDR3 has 14 amino acids. Germline V gives CDR1 SGHRS, CDR2 YFSETQ. The J segment lost 3 bases and the V segment lost 4 bases, leaving 6 bases of the junction unmatched. The chain's CDR3 is CASSPTRGEETQYF. CDR3 DNA: TGCGCCAGCAGCCCCACTCGGGGGGAAGAGACCCAGTACTTC.

The CDR3 here is CSARDSATGGNSPLHF. Written as DNA, the CDR3 is TGCAGTGCTAGAGATAGCGCGACAGGGGGCAATTCACCCCTCCACTTT. The J gene is TRBJ1-6, the V gene TRBV20-1; 10 bases are a match to TRBD1. This CDR3 is built from 16 residues. From germline, CDR1 is DFQATT and CDR2 SNEGSKA (reference sequence). Unmatched junction bases numbered 6, after V lost 0 bases and J lost 7 bases.

This clonotype has at least ten counts. The genes are TRBV7-2 and TRBJ2-3; TRBD2 matches at 8 bases. The CDR3 spans 17 residues. After removal of 3 bases from V and 3 bases from J, the junction contained 11 bases not matched to a gene. Germline CDR1 is SGHTA and CDR2 is FQGNSA. The CDR3 bases are TGTGCCAGCAGCTTCCTAGCGGGCTCTTTCCCGACAGATACGCAGTATTTT. Translating it yields CASSFLAGSFPTDTQYF.

This chain connects TRBV5-1 to TRBJ2-4; D might be TRBD2 (5 bases). Trimming removed 0 bases at V and 8 bases at J, with 21 bases between. Germline V gene data show CDR1 as SGHRS and CDR2 as YFSETQ. The CDR3 is 17 residues long. The CDR3 region is CASSLDRSATAGHIQYF. The CDR3 bases are TGCGCCAGCAGCTTGGATCGTAGCGCAACCGCCGGGCACATTCAGTACTTC. Together with reference TRBV5-1 and TRBJ2-4, the CDR3 gives the full variable domain: KAGVTQTPRYLIKTRGQQVTLSCSPISGHRSVSWYQQTPGQGLQFLFEYFSETQRNKGNFPGRFSGRQFSNSRSEMNVSTLELGDSALYLCASSLDRSATAGHIQYFGAGTRLSVL.

The rearrangement links TRBV5-1 to TRBJ2-2; D uncertain. Germline V gene data show CDR1 as SGHRS and CDR2 as YFSETQ. Trimming stripped 0 bases from V and 4 bases from J, with 7 bases between. The CDR3 loop spans 14 amino acids. The CDR3 sequence: CASSLGETTGELFF. The CDR3 bases are TGCGCCAGCAGCTTGGGAGAAACCACCGGGGAGCTGTTTTTT.

The CDR3 DNA reads as TGTGCCAGCAGCTCAGACAGGGTAGGTCAGCCCCAGCATTTT. Translating gives CASSSDRVGQPQHF. The rearrangement uses TRBV7-9 and TRBJ1-5, with 7 bases that match TRBD1. The CDR3 sequence is 14 residues long. Trimming cost V 4 bases and J 6 bases; bases outside gene matches: 6. CDR1 and CDR2 (germline): SEHNR, FQNEAQ (reference sequence).

This clonotype was detected only a few times. The gene calls are TRBV20-1 and TRBJ2-3; no clear D. In germline, CDR1 is DFQATT, CDR2 SNEGSKA (reference sequence). Trimming pared 3 bases from V and 3 bases from J, leaving 13 bases between. The CDR3 length is 14 residues. Written as DNA, the CDR3 is TGCAGTGCTAGGTTACCAAGACGGACAGATACGCAGTATTTT. This translates into CSARLPRRTDTQYF.

A few counts support this clonotype. The rearrangement joins TRBV28 to TRBJ2-7; 7 bases agree with TRBD2. The V segment lost 7 bases and the J segment 3 bases; nucleotides outside the gene matches: 3. The CDR3 is 12 amino acids. CDR1 is MDHEN, CDR2 SYDVKM, per germline. In nucleotides, the CDR3 is TGTGCCAGCAAGGGACTAAACTACGAGCAGTACTTC. Its translation is CASKGLNYEQYF.